A single sample gave rise to the 5 T cell receptor beta chains below, sequenced in a study of T-cell reconstitution after alpha-beta-depleted transplantation in children. Construction of the TCRbeta library involved unique molecular identifiers. TCRdb ran MiXCR on the PCR reads and lists one entry per CDR3 protein. The repertoire includes about 980,000 distinct CDR3 sequences, about 26% of them detected once, and 28% sits in the top ten. The sample was PBMCs, mostly from graft donor cells, taken 360 days after TCRalphabeta/CD19-depleted stem cell transplant. These receptors originate from a boy younger than two who had a stem cell transplant for SCID, so the T cells may come from the graft donor.

This clonotype was counted only a few times. V usage is TRBV29-1 and J usage is TRBJ2-5; TRBD2 matches at 10 bases. Germline V gene sequence: CDR1 SQVTM, CDR2 ANQGSEA. The ends lost 7 bases at V and 4 bases at J; junction bases unmatched: 9. The CDR3 contains 14 residues. Written as DNA, the CDR3 is TGCAGCGCCCCACTAGCGGGGATTTTAGAGACCCAGTACTTC. Amino acids: CSAPLAGILETQYF.

The J gene is TRBJ1-6, the V gene TRBV4-1; 9 bases line up with TRBD1. Germline V gene data show CDR1 as MGHRA and CDR2 as YSYEKL. Trimming removed 7 bases from V and 10 bases from J; junction bases left unmatched: 8. The CDR3 has 14 residues. CDR3 residues: CASTRDREDSPLHF. The CDR3 DNA follows: TGCGCCAGCACCCGGGACAGGGAGGACTCACCCCTCCACTTT.

The V call is TRBV27, the J call TRBJ2-3; no clear D gene. This CDR3 spans 15 amino acids. The V gene's germline CDR1 is MNHEY and CDR2 SMNVEV (reference sequence). V was trimmed by 2 bases and J by 1 base, leaving 10 bases between them. The CDR3 here is CASSLRDWGTDTQYF. CDR3 in DNA: TGTGCCAGCAGTTTAAGGGATTGGGGCACAGATACGCAGTATTTT.

This rearrangement joins TRBV20-1 to TRBJ2-5; D tentatively reads TRBD1 or TRBD2 (5 bases each). Trimming cost V 8 bases and J 7 bases, with 20 bases left between them. The CDR3 totals 13 residues. Germline assignment: CDR1 DFQATT and CDR2 SNEGSKA (reference sequence). The CDR3 protein is CSKQDSRVGTQYF. The CDR3 nucleotides read TGCAGTAAACAGGACTCAAGAGTGGGGACCCAGTACTTC.

V and J are TRBV29-1 and TRBJ2-5, with D tentatively TRBD1 (5 bases). Germline loops: CDR1 SQVTM, CDR2 ANQGSEA. V was shortened by 0 bases and J by 6 bases, with 14 bases between the two germline ends. The CDR3 spans 14 residues. The CDR3: CSVEDLPRTKTQYF. CDR3 DNA sequence: TGCAGCGTTGAAGATCTTCCTAGGACAAAGACCCAGTACTTC.